These 21 T cell receptor beta chains came from one sample sequenced in a study of beta chain features in type 1 diabetes. TCRB transcripts that were expressed got sequenced, as all of the isolated RNA had been reverse transcribed. Here immunoSEQ multiplex PCR was the method, and the copy in TCRdb shows in-frame clones only, minus some. The table records 120,000 or so clones, about 18% of them present only once. These TCRs' antigens remain unknown. Overall study results and limits: Among patients with Type 1 diabetes, TCRB CDR3s were moderately but significantly shorter in every one of the four CD4+ subsets.

The sequencing input was central memory CD4+ T cells from blood. These TCRs come from a young man with type 1 diabetes.

This clone was recorded a few times. The gene calls are TRBV28 and TRBJ2-1, with 7 bases identical to TRBD1. The CDR3 covers 15 residues. Trimming took 8 bases from V and 8 from J; bases not matched to a gene: 15. Germline V CDR1 and CDR2: MDHEN, SYDVKM. The CDR3 is CASSAPGQGVYEQFF. As DNA, the CDR3 is TGTGCCAGCTCGGCCCCAGGTCAGGGGGTCTATGAGCAGTTCTTC.

V and J are TRBV6-5 and TRBJ1-1; perhaps TRBD1 as D (5 bases). The germline gives CDR1 MNHEY, CDR2 SVGAGI. V lost 11 bases and J 3 bases, leaving 16 bases between the germline ends. This CDR3 contains 13 residues. Written as DNA, the CDR3 is TGTGCCTCTCAGAGAGGGGCGTACACTGAAGCTTTCTTT. As protein: CASQRGAYTEAFF.

The gene calls are TRBV9 and TRBJ2-1; D uncertain. V gave up 4 bases and J gave up 6 bases, with 8 bases separating them. The length of the CDR3 is 12 residues. Looked up from germline, CDR1 is SGDLS and CDR2 is YYNGEE. The CDR3 loop reads CASSPQVNEQFF. The CDR3 DNA reads as TGTGCCAGCAGCCCCCAAGTCAATGAGCAGTTCTTC. The full variable domain, with the rest looked up from reference TRBV9 and TRBJ2-1, is DSGVTQTPKHLITATGQRVTLRCSPRSGDLSVYWYQQSLDQGLQFLIQYYNGEERAKGNILERFSAQQFPDLHSELNLSSLELGDSALYFCASSPQVNEQFFGPGTRLTVL.

The chain links TRBV29-1 to TRBJ1-1; D is uncertain. The CDR3 spans 10 residues. Trimming cost V 4 bases and J 7 bases, with 7 bases left between them. Germline V CDR1 and CDR2: SQVTM, ANQGSEA. The CDR3 loop is CSVVIFEAFF. In DNA form, the CDR3 reads TGCAGCGTTGTCATCTTTGAAGCTTTCTTT.

A few counts support this clone. The chain employs TRBV29-1 and TRBJ1-4; D gene uncertain. There are 14 residues in the CDR3. Germline lookup yields CDR1 SQVTM and CDR2 ANQGSEA. V was shortened by 6 bases and J by 5 bases, with 16 bases between the two germline ends. The CDR3 reads CSVAVSKANEKLFF. In DNA, the CDR3 is TGCAGCGTCGCTGTGTCCAAGGCAAATGAAAAACTGTTTTTT.

The chain recombines TRBV15 with TRBJ2-7; 8 bases line up with TRBD2. V shed 6 bases, J shed 1 base, and the junction held 14 bases outside the gene matches. Germline assignment: CDR1 LNHNV and CDR2 YYDKDF (reference sequence). The CDR3 is made up of 17 amino acids. The CDR3 sequence: CATSKPPGLGSSYEQYF. The CDR3 DNA reads TGTGCCACCAGTAAACCACCGGGACTAGGGTCTTCCTACGAGCAGTACTTC.

The chain recombines TRBV18 with TRBJ2-3; 8 bases match TRBD2. The length of the CDR3 is 15 residues. CDR1 and CDR2 from the germline V gene are KGHSH and LQKENI. J lost 5 bases, V lost 3 bases, and 7 bases had no gene match. In DNA, the CDR3 is TGTGCCAGCTCACCTTTGTCTACTAGCGGAGATACGCAGTATTTT. Translating it yields CASSPLSTSGDTQYF.

The rearrangement links TRBV29-1 to TRBJ2-4; D may be TRBD2 (6 bases). V was pared by 8 bases and J by 0 bases, with 14 bases between. The CDR3 spans 14 residues. Germline V gene data show CDR1 as SQVTM and CDR2 as ANQGSEA. This CDR3 is CSPLTRAAKNIQYF. DNA of the CDR3: TGCAGCCCTCTGACTAGGGCAGCCAAAAACATTCAGTACTTC.

As to this clone: A much more abundant neighbour one base away suggests this may be a read error. J is TRBJ2-1 and V is TRBV30, with TRBD2 matching 11 bases. This CDR3 comprises 15 residues. Germline assignment: CDR1 GTSNPN and CDR2 SVGIG (reference sequence). The DNA of the CDR3 is TGTGCCTGGAGGTTAGCGGGAGGGCCCTACAATGAGCAGGTCTTC. Translation: CAWRLAGGPYNEQVF. The variable domain in full, completed from reference TRBV30 and TRBJ2-1, reads SQTIHQWPATLVQPVGSPLSLECTVEGTSNPNLYWYRQAAGRGLQLLFYSVGIGQISSEVPQNLSASRPQDRQFILSSKKLLLSDSGFYLCAWRLAGGPYNEQVFGPGTRLTVL.

The table lists this clone with a few counts. Distinct nucleotide sequences in the sample also encode this CDR3. This chain uses TRBV30 with TRBJ1-1; 9 bases map to TRBD1. V dropped 2 bases and J dropped 3; count of bases not matched to a gene: 19. The CDR3 length is 19 residues. Germline V CDR1 and CDR2: GTSNPN, SVGIG (reference sequence). The CDR3 DNA follows: TGTGCCTGGAGTTGGCTAAATACAGGGGGCAGTAGGCGTGACACTGAAGCTTTCTTT. Its protein is CAWSWLNTGGSRRDTEAFF.

The DNA of the CDR3 is TGTGCCAGCAGTGTGGACGAGCAGTACTTC. Its translation: CASSVDEQYF. The rearrangement joins TRBV2 to TRBJ2-7; D unresolved. The CDR3 contains 10 residues. Germline CDR1 is SNHLY and CDR2 is FYNNEI. Trimming shortened V by 4 bases and J by 5 bases, and 3 bases separated the two germline ends.

This clone was observed a few times. The J gene is TRBJ1-5, the V gene TRBV29-1; D unclear. The CDR3 loop spans 15 amino acids. Trimming left V 4 bases short and J 0 bases short, with 13 bases between. Germline V gives CDR1 SQVTM, CDR2 ANQGSEA. The CDR3 DNA sequence: TGCAGCGTTGTAGTTCGCGGCAATAGCAATCAGCCCCAGCATTTT. It yields the protein CSVVVRGNSNQPQHF.

This chain uses TRBV30 with TRBJ1-2; D remains unclear. Germline values: CDR1 GTSNPN, CDR2 SVGIG (reference sequence). CDR3 size: 14 residues. V was cut by 8 bases and J by 4 bases, with 20 bases left in between. The DNA for the CDR3 is TGTGCCCACAGCGGCAGCGCTCTGACCTATGGCTACACCTTC. Amino acid sequence: CAHSGSALTYGYTF.

The V gene is TRBV30, the J gene TRBJ2-3, with 8 bases that match TRBD2. Germline values: CDR1 GTSNPN, CDR2 SVGIG (reference sequence). This CDR3 spans 15 amino acids. The junction had 10 bases not matched to a gene; V was cut back by 4 bases and J by 4 bases. The chain's CDR3 is CAWTPGGAGADTQYF. In DNA form, the CDR3 reads TGTGCCTGGACCCCCGGGGGGGCGGGGGCAGATACGCAGTATTTT. Looking up the rest from reference TRBV30 and TRBJ2-3 gives the full variable domain: SQTIHQWPATLVQPVGSPLSLECTVEGTSNPNLYWYRQAAGRGLQLLFYSVGIGQISSEVPQNLSASRPQDRQFILSSKKLLLSDSGFYLCAWTPGGAGADTQYFGPGTRLTVL.

The sample holds a few counts of this clone. This chain connects TRBV5-1 to TRBJ1-5, with 9 bases matching TRBD1. This CDR3 contains 15 residues. After removal of 4 bases from V and 5 bases from J, the junction contained 7 bases not matched to a gene. CDR1 is SGHRS, CDR2 YFSETQ, per germline. CDR3 in DNA: TGCGCCAGCAGCCGTGGGACAGGGTCCGATCAGCCCCAGCATTTT. Translating gives CASSRGTGSDQPQHF.

The chain employs TRBV5-4 and TRBJ2-7, with TRBD2 identical over 8 bases. CDR3 length equals 13 residues. Germline trimming cut 0 bases from V and 6 bases from J; bases unmatched to any gene: 2. The germline V gene encodes CDR1 SGHNT and CDR2 YYREEE (reference sequence). For the CDR3, the DNA is TGTGCCAGCAGCTTGGAAACTAGCGGCGAGCAGTACTTC. As protein: CASSLETSGEQYF.

The genes are TRBV21-1 and TRBJ2-3; TRBD2, the table's D call, lacks a check against the DNA. TRBV21-1 is listed as a pseudogene. The CDR3 spans 16 residues. CDR3 residues: CASSNCKRPSTDTQYF. CDR3 DNA: TGTGCCAGCAGCAATTGTAAGCGCCCTAGCACAGATACGCAGTATTTT.

In its sample, this clone was seen many times. V usage is TRBV5-4 and J usage is TRBJ2-1; 8 positions match TRBD1. The CDR3 has 15 amino acids. In germline, CDR1 is SGHNT, CDR2 YYREEE (reference sequence). The J segment lost 6 bases and the V segment lost 7 bases, leaving 12 bases of the junction unmatched. The CDR3, as DNA: TGTGCCAGCTTTATTAGCCAGGGGGCTTCCAATGAGCAGTTCTTC. It codes for CASFISQGASNEQFF.

There are a few counts of this clone. This sample includes further DNA sequences coding for the same CDR3. This chain links TRBV7-2 with TRBJ2-3, with D possibly matching TRBD1 (5 bases). V gave up 3 bases and J gave up 3 bases, with 7 bases separating them. Germline CDR1 and CDR2: SGHTA and FQGNSA. The CDR3 is 13 amino acids. For the CDR3, the DNA is TGTGCCAGCAGCTTTAGGGGAACAGATACGCAGTATTTT. It is translated as CASSFRGTDTQYF.

This clone has a count of ten or more. This sample also contains other DNA sequences that code for the same CDR3. The chain has TRBV18 and TRBJ1-4; D gene ambiguous. The CDR3 has 16 amino acids. Trimming stripped 5 bases from V and 1 base from J, with 14 bases between. Germline CDR1 reads KGHSH; CDR2 reads LQKENI. CDR3 sequence reads: CASSSAAPQTNEKLFF. The CDR3 DNA reads TGTGCCAGCTCATCGGCTGCCCCTCAAACTAATGAAAAACTGTTTTTT.

The table lists this clone with a few counts. CDR3 amino acids: CASSVAGADTQYF. Written as DNA, the CDR3 is TGTGCCAGCAGTGTAGCGGGAGCGGATACGCAGTATTTT. The chain couples TRBV6-5 to TRBJ2-3, with 9 positions matching TRBD2. Germline CDR1 is MNHEY and CDR2 is SVGAGI. This CDR3 region has 13 residues. V lost 5 bases and J lost 6; bases outside the gene matches: 3.